The 27 T cell receptor beta chains presented below share a single source sample, sequenced in a study of glioma-infiltrating T cells after dendritic cell vaccination. Assay used: immunoSEQ multiplex PCR; TCRdb lists only in-frame clones, some missing. The sample includes under 100,000 clones, roughly three quarters of them seen just once. The sample consisted of blood, taken before dendritic cell vaccination. These receptors were taken from a human donor with glioblastoma.

This chain joins TRBV5-1 and TRBJ2-7; the match to TRBD1 covers 9 bases. CDR1 and CDR2 (germline): SGHRS, YFSETQ. V gave up 4 bases and J gave up 2 bases; unmatched junction bases: 7. This CDR3 region has 15 residues. This CDR3 is CASSPGQGITYEQYF. CDR3 DNA sequence: TGCGCCAGCAGCCCGGGACAGGGAATTACCTACGAGCAGTACTTC.

This clone was seen once. The chain joins TRBV6-1 to TRBJ1-5; a weak D match, TRBD1 (6 bases). The CDR3 runs to 14 residues. CDR1 MNHNS and CDR2 SASEGT come from the germline V gene. Trimming left V 7 bases short and J 6 bases short, with 16 bases between. CDR3 amino acids: CASTTTGSPQPQHF. In DNA, the CDR3 is TGTGCCAGCACCACCACAGGGTCCCCTCAGCCCCAGCATTTT.

V gene TRBV28 combines with J gene TRBJ2-3; 9 bases line up with TRBD1. This CDR3 comprises 14 residues. Unmatched junction bases numbered 2, after V lost 4 bases and J lost 3 bases. Germline loops: CDR1 MDHEN, CDR2 SYDVKM. The CDR3 nucleotides read TGTGCCAGCAGTTCGGGACAGGGTACAGATACGCAGTATTTT. Translated: CASSSGQGTDTQYF.

This sequence joins TRBV4-2 and TRBJ2-6; 10 nucleotides agree with TRBD1. This CDR3 has 21 amino acids. The V segment lost 3 bases and the J segment 0 bases; nucleotides outside the gene matches: 14. The germline V gene has CDR1 LGHNA and CDR2 YNFKEQ. This chain's CDR3 is CASSQARFGTGEGSGANVLTF. The CDR3 DNA reads TGTGCCAGCAGCCAGGCCCGATTCGGGACAGGGGAGGGCTCTGGGGCCAACGTCCTGACTTTC.

The rearrangement links TRBV2 to TRBJ1-2; 8 bases match TRBD1. V was pared by 10 bases and J by 3 bases, with 7 bases of the junction left unmatched. Germline-derived CDR1 and CDR2 are SNHLY and FYNNEI. The CDR3 contains 13 residues. CDR3 sequence reads: CAIGQGGDYGYTF. CDR3 coding DNA: TGTGCCATCGGACAGGGCGGGGACTATGGCTACACCTTC.

This chain connects TRBV5-8 to TRBJ1-6; the D gene is possibly TRBD1 (5 bases). Germline loops: CDR1 SGHTS, CDR2 YDEGEE. CDR3 length: 16 amino acids. V was clipped by 4 bases and J by 0 bases, with 11 bases between them. In DNA, the CDR3 is TGTGCCAGCAGCCGCCGGGGGAGCTCCTATAATTCACCCCTCCACTTT. This translates into CASSRRGSSYNSPLHF. Filled out from reference TRBV5-8 and TRBJ1-6, the complete variable domain reads EAGVTQSPTHLIKTRGQQATLRCSPISGHTSVYWYQQALGLGLQFLLWYDEGEERNRGNFPPRFSGRQFPNYSSELNVNALELEDSALYLCASSRRGSSYNSPLHFGNGTRLTVT.

The gene calls are TRBV5-1 and TRBJ2-5; weak D call: TRBD2 (5 bases). Trimming removed 4 bases from V and 2 bases from J, with 12 bases in between. The CDR3 length is 14 residues. Germline loops: CDR1 SGHRS, CDR2 YFSETQ. The CDR3 protein is CASSPGRGQETQYF. In nucleotides, the CDR3 is TGCGCCAGCAGCCCCGGACGGGGACAAGAGACCCAGTACTTC.

The chain carries TRBV10-3 and TRBJ2-5; a possible D gene is TRBD2 (7 bases). Deletions cut 0 bases from V and 5 bases from J, with 10 bases between. CDR1 is ENHRY and CDR2 is SYGVKD in the germline V gene. CDR3 length equals 14 residues. CDR3 loop: CAISESGRGETQYF. The CDR3 coding sequence is TGTGCCATCAGTGAGTCTGGGAGGGGGGAGACCCAGTACTTC.

This clone was detected only once. In nucleotides, the CDR3 is TGTGCCAGCAGCGAACAACCGGGACAAAATAATTCACCCCTCCACTTT. Translation gives CASSEQPGQNNSPLHF. The chain recombines TRBV2 with TRBJ1-6, with a tentative D call TRBD1 (6 bases). V lost 6 bases and J 5 bases, leaving 17 bases between the germline ends. CDR1 is SNHLY, CDR2 FYNNEI, per germline. This CDR3 is built from 16 residues.

The rearrangement uses TRBV10-3 and TRBJ1-2; D is perhaps TRBD1 (5 bases). Trimming shortened V by 4 bases and J by 1 base, and 7 bases separated the two germline ends. The CDR3 length is 13 residues. CDR1 and CDR2 (germline): ENHRY, SYGVKD. The CDR3 reads CAISVDSNYGYTF. The CDR3 nucleotides are TGTGCCATCAGTGTCGACAGTAACTATGGCTACACCTTC.

This clone was detected only a few times. The chain is built from TRBV5-4 and TRBJ2-3, with no clear D. The CDR3 length is 16 residues. The germline V gene encodes CDR1 SGHNT and CDR2 YYREEE (reference sequence). V was cut by 2 bases and J by 1 base, with 14 bases left in between. In DNA form, the CDR3 reads TGTGCCAGCAGCTTAGGAGTCGCTCCTGGCACAGATACGCAGTATTTT. The encoded protein is CASSLGVAPGTDTQYF.

This clone was detected many times. This chain links TRBV19 with TRBJ1-3, with D uncertain. CDR1 and CDR2 (germline): LNHDA, SQIVND (reference sequence). The CDR3 runs to 11 residues. Trimming removed 7 bases at V and 9 bases at J, with 10 bases between. For the CDR3, the DNA is TGTGCCAGTAATCGCGGTTCCACCATATATTTT. It translates to CASNRGSTIYF.

J is TRBJ2-3 and V is TRBV5-1; 14 bases line up with TRBD2. Germline loops: CDR1 SGHRS, CDR2 YFSETQ. V lost 4 bases and J lost 3; bases outside the gene matches: 4. CDR3 length equals 16 residues. The CDR3 DNA sequence: TGCGCCAGCAGCGGCGGACTAGCGGGAGGTACAGATACGCAGTATTTT. Its protein is CASSGGLAGGTDTQYF. Complete variable domain (other parts from reference TRBV5-1 and TRBJ2-3): KAGVTQTPRYLIKTRGQQVTLSCSPISGHRSVSWYQQTPGQGLQFLFEYFSETQRNKGNFPGRFSGRQFSNSRSEMNVSTLELGDSALYLCASSGGLAGGTDTQYFGPGTRLTVL.

V is TRBV29-1 and J is TRBJ1-2; the D is unclear. Between the trimmed V and J ends, which lost 6 bases and 8 bases, there was a span of 13 bases. The V gene's germline CDR1 is SQVTM and CDR2 ANQGSEA. This CDR3 is built from 11 residues. The CDR3 spells CSVARAGGYTF. Written as DNA, the CDR3 is TGCAGCGTCGCGCGTGCGGGCGGCTACACCTTC.

In the case of this clone: This same CDR3 is encoded by further DNA sequences in the sample. V and J are TRBV5-1 and TRBJ1-2, with 7 bases aligning to TRBD1. The germline V gene encodes CDR1 SGHRS and CDR2 YFSETQ. The CDR3 has 14 residues. Trimming removed 0 bases from V and 4 bases from J; junction bases left unmatched: 3. In DNA form, the CDR3 reads TGCGCCAGCAGCTTGGGACAGGGTGGCTATGGCTACACCTTC. Translated, it gives CASSLGQGGYGYTF.

This chain links TRBV2 with TRBJ1-1; 11 bases fit TRBD1. The germline V gene has CDR1 SNHLY and CDR2 FYNNEI. This CDR3 is built from 14 residues. V lost 6 bases, J lost 4 bases, and 4 bases stayed unmatched. CDR3 sequence reads: CASRGTGGITEAFF. DNA for the CDR3: TGTGCCAGCAGGGGGACAGGGGGTATCACTGAAGCTTTCTTT.

The chain uses TRBV15 and TRBJ1-3, with TRBD1 matching over 7 bases. CDR3 length equals 16 residues. V lost 4 bases to trimming and J lost 0 bases; unmatched junction nucleotides: 6. The V gene's germline CDR1 is LNHNV and CDR2 YYDKDF (reference sequence). CDR3 DNA sequence: TGTGCCACCAGCATAGACAGGGCTCTCTCTGGAAACACCATATATTTT. Its translation: CATSIDRALSGNTIYF.

The CDR3 is CASSLWEGGSGTDTQYF. The CDR3 nucleotides read TGTGCCAGCAGTTTATGGGAAGGGGGTAGCGGGACAGATACGCAGTATTTT. The V and J genes are TRBV28 and TRBJ2-3; weak D call: TRBD2 (7 bases). CDR1 and CDR2 from the germline V gene are MDHEN and SYDVKM. The V end lost 0 bases, the J end lost 3 bases, and 16 bases lay between the germline ends. CDR3 length: 17 amino acids.

The rearrangement links TRBV25-1 to TRBJ2-7, with D maybe TRBD1 (6 bases). Germline V gives CDR1 MGHDK, CDR2 SYGVNS. CDR3 length: 11 residues. The V and J ends lost 4 bases and 8 bases respectively, with 9 bases between them. The CDR3 DNA sequence: TGTGCCAGCAGTGGGGGACATCAGCAGTACTTC. It specifies CASSGGHQQYF.

The gene calls are TRBV5-1 and TRBJ1-4, with D tentatively TRBD1 (5 bases). This CDR3 spans 14 amino acids. Germline V gives CDR1 SGHRS, CDR2 YFSETQ. With 1 base removed from V and 6 bases from J, the gap between germline ends came to 10 bases. CDR3 region: CASSLTGGDEKLFF. For the CDR3, the DNA is TGCGCCAGCAGCTTGACCGGAGGGGATGAAAAACTGTTTTTT.

The chain uses TRBV7-3 and TRBJ2-2; D might be TRBD2 (5 bases). The CDR3 extends over 16 amino acids. Trimming cost V 1 base and J 0 bases, with 9 bases left between them. The germline gives CDR1 SGHTA, CDR2 FQGTGA. This chain's CDR3 is CASSLKVGANTGELFF. The DNA for the CDR3 is TGTGCCAGCAGCTTAAAGGTCGGGGCGAACACCGGGGAGCTGTTTTTT.

This CDR3 reads CASGGGGAVNEQYF. CDR3 coding DNA: TGTGCCTCCGGTGGCGGGGGCGCGGTAAACGAGCAGTACTTC. The chain uses TRBV6-5 and TRBJ2-7, with D perhaps TRBD2 (7 bases). Germline V gene data show CDR1 as MNHEY and CDR2 as SVGAGI. The CDR3 is 14 residues long. Trimming shortened V by 11 bases and J by 5 bases, and 22 bases separated the two germline ends.

The genes are TRBV9 and TRBJ2-5; weak D call: TRBD1 (5 bases). CDR3 size: 14 residues. V lost 0 bases to trimming and J lost 5 bases, with 11 bases between them. The germline CDR1 and CDR2 sequences are SGDLS and YYNGEE. The CDR3, as DNA: TGTGCCAGCAGCGTAGGGCTAAACAGGGAGACCCAGTACTTC. Translation: CASSVGLNRETQYF. Variable domain in full (rest from reference TRBV9 and TRBJ2-5): DSGVTQTPKHLITATGQRVTLRCSPRSGDLSVYWYQQSLDQGLQFLIQYYNGEERAKGNILERFSAQQFPDLHSELNLSSLELGDSALYFCASSVGLNRETQYFGPGTRLLVL.

This clone was counted a single time. The rearrangement joins TRBV10-1 to TRBJ2-7; possibly TRBD1 for D (7 bases). Germline V gene sequence: CDR1 WNHNN, CDR2 SYGVQD (reference sequence). V was trimmed by 2 bases and J by 5 bases, leaving 13 bases between them. This CDR3 contains 14 residues. Written as DNA, the CDR3 is TGCGCCAGCAGTGAGAACTTCAGGGGGGACGAGCAGTACTTC. This sequence encodes CASSENFRGDEQYF.

This chain links TRBV30 with TRBJ2-3, with a possible D match to TRBD2 (6 bases). This CDR3 has 13 amino acids. Deletions cut 5 bases from V and 1 base from J, with 10 bases between. Per germline, CDR1 GTSNPN and CDR2 SVGIG (reference sequence). The CDR3 loop reads CAWSREGTDTQYF. CDR3 DNA: TGTGCCTGGTCGAGGGAGGGCACAGATACGCAGTATTTT.

The chain has TRBV5-1 and TRBJ2-1; 8 positions match TRBD2. Looked up from germline, CDR1 is SGHRS and CDR2 is YFSETQ. The CDR3 runs 15 residues. V was clipped by 6 bases and J by 3 bases; unmatched bases: 8. The CDR3: CASTFRTSSYNEQFF. The CDR3 nucleotides read TGCGCCAGCACCTTCCGGACTAGCAGCTACAATGAGCAGTTCTTC.

The chain has TRBV19 and TRBJ2-1; perhaps TRBD1 as D (6 bases). CDR3 length: 13 amino acids. Germline CDR1 reads LNHDA; CDR2 reads SQIVND (reference sequence). V shed 7 bases and J shed 4 bases, with 11 bases lying between them. The CDR3 spells CASNPGQYNEQFF. In nucleotides, the CDR3 is TGTGCCAGTAACCCCGGACAGTACAATGAGCAGTTCTTC.